The 21 T cell receptor beta chains below come from one sample, sequenced in a study of OX40 agonist ivuxolimab in advanced cancers. Profiling relied on immunoSEQ multiplex PCR, and the TCRdb table lists in-frame clones only, not all of them. The sample yields around 100,000 clones, 75% to 90% seen once. The material sequenced was CD4+ or CD8+ T cells sorted from blood, taken in a trial of the OX40 agonist ivuxolimab. Receptors originate from an adult with an advanced solid tumor such as melanoma, head and neck, liver or kidney cancer.

This clone appeared once. V gene TRBV29-1 combines with J gene TRBJ1-1; unclear D gene. Germline V CDR1 and CDR2: SQVTM, ANQGSEA. V shed 4 bases and J shed 0 bases, with 6 bases lying between them. The CDR3 contains 12 residues. The CDR3 DNA is TGCAGCGTTGCGGCGGTGAACACTGAAGCTTTCTTT. Protein product: CSVAAVNTEAFF.

The chain uses TRBV19 and TRBJ1-2, with a weak D call TRBD1 (5 bases). The V and J ends lost 5 bases and 2 bases respectively, with 9 bases between them. CDR1 and CDR2 (germline): LNHDA, SQIVND (reference sequence). There are 13 residues in the CDR3. CDR3 region: CASSPDSNYGYTF. Here the CDR3 DNA reads TGTGCCAGTAGTCCTGACAGCAACTATGGCTACACCTTC.

The chain joins TRBV6-6 to TRBJ1-5, with D perhaps TRBD1 (6 bases). V was trimmed by 5 bases and J by 7 bases, leaving 9 bases between them. The CDR3 length is 12 residues. Germline V gene sequence: CDR1 MNHNY, CDR2 SVGAGI (reference sequence). CDR3 nucleotide sequence: TGTGCCAGCAGTCGACAGGACCAGCCCCAGCATTTT. Translated, it gives CASSRQDQPQHF.

The V and J genes are TRBV14 and TRBJ1-2; D not certain. Trimming took off 1 base at V and 2 bases at J, with 8 bases between the two ends. CDR3 size: 14 residues. Germline V gene data show CDR1 as SGHDN and CDR2 as FVKESK. The CDR3 loop reads CASSQGIRNYGYTF. The CDR3 DNA sequence: TGTGCCAGCAGCCAAGGGATACGCAACTATGGCTACACCTTC.

V gene TRBV5-1 combines with J gene TRBJ2-1; D tentatively fits TRBD1 or TRBD2 (6 bases each). The V end was cut by 4 bases, the J end by 7 bases, with 15 bases between. The CDR3 has 14 amino acids. Per germline, CDR1 SGHRS and CDR2 YFSETQ. CDR3 residues: CASSATGAWNEQFF. DNA of the CDR3: TGCGCCAGCAGCGCTACGGGGGCCTGGAATGAGCAGTTCTTC.

This chain links TRBV5-6 with TRBJ2-3; 10 bases are a match to TRBD1. Germline lookup yields CDR1 SGHDT and CDR2 YYEEEE. V lost 4 bases, J lost 4 bases, and 6 bases stayed unmatched. The CDR3 spans 15 residues. The CDR3 is CASSTPGQGSDTQYF. For the CDR3, the DNA is TGTGCCAGCAGCACTCCGGGACAGGGGTCAGATACGCAGTATTTT.

The V and J genes are TRBV5-1 and TRBJ1-1; 12 nucleotides agree with TRBD1. Per the germline V gene, CDR1 is SGHRS and CDR2 is YFSETQ. This CDR3 is built from 17 residues. V lost 0 bases and J lost 3; bases outside the gene matches: 6. The CDR3 region has the DNA TGCGCCAGCAGCTTGGAGGGACAGGGGGCAAGGGACACTGAAGCTTTCTTT. It is translated as CASSLEGQGARDTEAFF.

The chain employs TRBV5-1 and TRBJ2-7, with 7 bases identical to TRBD1. The CDR3 has 15 amino acids. The trim removed 4 bases at V and 0 bases at J, leaving 7 bases unmatched. Germline lookup yields CDR1 SGHRS and CDR2 YFSETQ. The CDR3 DNA is TGCGCCAGCAGCCTGGGGGACAGTAGCTCCTACGAGCAGTACTTC. Amino acids: CASSLGDSSSYEQYF.

The rearrangement joins TRBV18 to TRBJ1-2, with unresolved D. V shed 3 bases and J shed 6 bases, with 17 bases lying between them. This CDR3 region has 15 residues. CDR1 is KGHSH, CDR2 LQKENI, per germline. The CDR3 loop is CASSPGGPPTNGYTF. In nucleotides, the CDR3 is TGTGCCAGCTCACCCGGAGGGCCCCCAACGAATGGCTACACCTTC.

This clone was observed once. This chain connects TRBV15 to TRBJ1-4, with D possibly matching TRBD1 (5 bases). The V gene's germline CDR1 is LNHNV and CDR2 YYDKDF (reference sequence). This CDR3 spans 14 amino acids. The ends were cut back, 9 bases at V and 4 bases at J, with 15 bases in the middle. The chain's CDR3 is CATRRQPFNEKLFF. The CDR3 nucleotides read TGTGCCACGAGGCGACAGCCGTTTAATGAAAAACTGTTTTTT.

The chain combines TRBV6-6 with TRBJ2-2; TRBD2 might be the D (7 bases). CDR1 MNHNY and CDR2 SVGAGI come from the germline V gene (reference sequence). The V gene lost 2 bases and the J gene lost 8 bases, with 18 bases spanning the gap. This CDR3 is built from 16 residues. Here the CDR3 reads CASSYARGAGSGELFF. The CDR3 bases are TGTGCCAGCAGTTACGCTCGGGGGGCAGGTTCTGGGGAGCTGTTTTTT.

The chain links TRBV6-1 to TRBJ2-2, with 8 bases lining up with TRBD2. Germline CDR1 MNHNS, CDR2 SASEGT. Trimming removed 6 bases from V and 7 bases from J; junction bases left unmatched: 10. This CDR3 comprises 15 residues. This chain's CDR3 is CASRPTGGQGGELFF. The DNA of the CDR3 is TGTGCCAGCAGACCCACGGGGGGGCAGGGCGGGGAGCTGTTTTTT.

The J gene is TRBJ2-7, the V gene TRBV30; D possibly corresponds to TRBD2 (7 bases). Trimming removed 1 base from V and 4 bases from J, with 11 bases in between. Germline V gene sequence: CDR1 GTSNPN, CDR2 SVGIG (reference sequence). The CDR3 is made up of 13 amino acids. The CDR3 protein is CAWSGGGYYEQYF. The CDR3 DNA follows: TGTGCCTGGAGTGGGGGGGGCTATTACGAGCAGTACTTC.

The J gene is TRBJ2-3, the V gene TRBV9, with TRBD1 matching over 7 bases. After removal of 0 bases from V and 3 bases from J, the junction contained 4 bases not matched to a gene. The CDR3 is 15 amino acids. CDR1 is SGDLS and CDR2 is YYNGEE in the germline V gene. DNA of the CDR3: TGTGCCAGCAGCGTAGAGGGGGCGCGGACAGATACGCAGTATTTT. It encodes CASSVEGARTDTQYF.

This chain connects TRBV11-2 to TRBJ1-2; the D gene is possibly TRBD1 (5 bases). The CDR3 covers 14 residues. The germline gives CDR1 SGHAT, CDR2 FQNNGV. With 3 bases removed from V and 4 bases from J, the gap between germline ends came to 12 bases. The CDR3 region has the DNA TGTGCCAGCAGCTTCCGAGAGGGGACCTATGGCTACACCTTC. The encoded protein is CASSFREGTYGYTF.

J is TRBJ2-5 and V is TRBV7-9; 10 nucleotides line up with TRBD2. The V gene end was trimmed by 5 bases and the J gene end by 3 bases; junction bases not matched to a gene: 15. Looked up from germline, CDR1 is SEHNR and CDR2 is FQNEAQ (reference sequence). This CDR3 has 18 amino acids. DNA of the CDR3: TGTGCCAGCAGCCCCAAGAGGCGGCTAGCGGGAGACAAAGAGACCCAGTACTTC. This encodes CASSPKRRLAGDKETQYF. Using reference TRBV7-9 and TRBJ2-5 for the parts outside the CDR3, the full variable domain is DTGVSQNPRHKITKRGQNVTFRCDPISEHNRLYWYRQTLGQGPEFLTYFQNEAQLEKSRLLSDRFSAERPKGSFSTLEIQRTEQGDSAMYLCASSPKRRLAGDKETQYFGPGTRLLVL.

The rearrangement joins TRBV14 to TRBJ2-5, with D unresolved. Trimming cost V 0 bases and J 1 base, with 9 bases left between them. The CDR3 covers 15 residues. The germline V gene encodes CDR1 SGHDN and CDR2 FVKESK. The CDR3, as DNA: TGTGCCAGCAGCCAAGAAATAGGGTTCCAAGAGACCCAGTACTTC. Amino acid sequence: CASSQEIGFQETQYF.

This clone appeared once. V and J are TRBV18 and TRBJ1-2; TRBD1 might be the D (5 bases). Trimming cost V 4 bases and J 1 base, with 10 bases left between them. The CDR3 sequence is 14 residues long. Per the germline V gene, CDR1 is KGHSH and CDR2 is LQKENI. The CDR3 coding sequence is TGTGCCAGCTCACGGACGACAGATAACTATGGCTACACCTTC. Its protein product is CASSRTTDNYGYTF.

In nucleotides, the CDR3 is TGTGCCAGCAGCTTGAAGGAGACCCAGTACTTC. Amino acid sequence: CASSLKETQYF. This rearrangement joins TRBV7-9 to TRBJ2-5; D not resolved. This CDR3 is 11 amino acids long. Germline V lookup: CDR1 SEHNR, CDR2 FQNEAQ (reference sequence). V was clipped by 3 bases and J by 5 bases, with 4 bases between them.

V usage is TRBV10-2 and J usage is TRBJ2-2, with D perhaps matching TRBD1 (5 bases). Trimming stripped 3 bases from V and 5 bases from J, with 10 bases between. The CDR3 loop spans 14 amino acids. Germline-derived CDR1 and CDR2 are WSHSY and SAAADI. As DNA, the CDR3 is TGCGCCAGCAGTGAAACAGGAACGACCGGGGAGCTGTTTTTT. This gives the protein CASSETGTTGELFF.

The rearrangement joins TRBV30 to TRBJ2-3; D is possibly TRBD2 (6 bases). Germline V gene data show CDR1 as GTSNPN and CDR2 as SVGIG (reference sequence). V lost 3 bases and J 2 bases, leaving 15 bases between the germline ends. The CDR3 loop spans 15 amino acids. The CDR3 bases are TGTGCCTGGAGCGGGACTCGGGGCCCCACAGATACGCAGTATTTT. It is translated as CAWSGTRGPTDTQYF.